The sequence of this T cell receptor beta chain was determined in a study of blood T cell repertoires in COVID-19. Study-wide context: Nucleic acid was either cDNA or gDNA, and it came from T cells, B-cell-depleted T cells, or PBMCs.

In the original processing: Nucleated cell number was recorded as an estimate derived from reference gene primer amplification. Profiled with immunoSEQ multiplex PCR; TCRdb holds only in-frame clones, not every one. V, J and clone size reflect that table, while D and trimming were determined from the DNA. The sample gives 95,000 to 150,000 clones, roughly 84% of which show up once; approximately 3.6% is in the top ten. Individuals drawn from approximately 22 US areas were roughly 18 to 100 years old. Participants were placed into cohorts based on the clinical history they reported. The CDR3 loop spans 14 amino acids. Per germline, CDR1 SNHLY and CDR2 FYNNEI. Trimming left V 6 bases short and J 2 bases short, with 12 bases between.

The source of this sequence is a woman between 25 and 40 years old who had recovered from COVID-19. The chain combines TRBV2 with TRBJ2-3; D not certain. Sequences were obtained from PBMCs or T cells enriched from blood (not recorded which). The CDR3 DNA follows: TGTGCCAGCAGGAGGCTATTCTTCACAGATACGCAGTATTTT. It is translated as CASRRLFFTDTQYF.